This T cell receptor beta chain was identified in a study of T cell changes during pregnancy in multiple sclerosis. The V end was cut by 0 bases, the J end by 9 bases, with 12 bases between. Germline CDR1 and CDR2: SGHVS and FQNEAQ. The CDR3 is 15 amino acids. The table came from immunoSEQ multiplex PCR; TCRdb's copy has only in-frame clones and leaves some out. The sample records about 38,000 clones, approximately 94% being singletons. Specimen: CD4+ T cells from peripheral blood mononuclear cells, collected in the second trimester of pregnancy. The chain uses TRBV7-8 and TRBJ1-6; D not resolved. The TCR comes from a female donor with multiple sclerosis, enrolled in a pregnancy study. The CDR3 is CASSLASALPSPLHF. CDR3 bases: TGTGCCAGCAGCTTAGCGTCCGCGTTACCTTCACCCCTCCACTTT. Based on the CDR3 plus reference TRBV7-8 and TRBJ1-6, the full variable domain is GAGVSQSPRYKVAKRGQDVALRCDPISGHVSLFWYQQALGQGPEFLTYFQNEAQLDKSGLPSDRFFAERPEGSVSTLKIQRTQQEDSAVYLCASSLASALPSPLHFGNGTRLTVT.